This entry lists 11 T cell receptor beta chains sequenced from one sample in a study of T cell changes during pregnancy in multiple sclerosis. The repertoire was sequenced with immunoSEQ multiplex PCR; TCRdb's copy has only in-frame clones and lacks some. The repertoire holds 20,000 or so clones, around 86% seen once, with about 5.8% in the top ten. Sample: CD8+ T cells from peripheral blood mononuclear cells, taken in the third trimester of pregnancy. These receptors were taken from a female donor in good health, enrolled as a control in a pregnancy study.

The rearrangement uses TRBV30 and TRBJ1-2, with a weak D call TRBD1 (5 bases). CDR1 GTSNPN and CDR2 SVGIG come from the germline V gene (reference sequence). Trimming left V 5 bases short and J 5 bases short, with 27 bases between. This CDR3 spans 17 amino acids. CDR3: CAWGQIPGLPHPYGYTF. For the CDR3, the DNA is TGTGCCTGGGGCCAAATTCCGGGACTCCCACACCCGTATGGCTACACCTTC.

This clone is judged medium-sized. The rearrangement joins TRBV11-2 to TRBJ1-6; tentative D call: TRBD1 (5 bases). Germline loops: CDR1 SGHAT, CDR2 FQNNGV. This CDR3 has 14 amino acids. V lost 0 bases and J 7 bases, leaving 7 bases between the germline ends. The CDR3 DNA sequence: TGTGCCAGCAGCTTAGAGCAGGGAAATTCACCCCTCCACTTT. As protein: CASSLEQGNSPLHF.

This chain connects TRBV30 to TRBJ2-7; TRBD2 is a possible D gene (6 bases). V lost 0 bases to trimming and J lost 4 bases, with 16 bases between them. CDR1 GTSNPN and CDR2 SVGIG come from the germline V gene (reference sequence). The CDR3 consists of 15 residues. The CDR3 bases are TGTGCCTGGAGTGTCGGCGGGGCGGGGAGGTACGAGCAGTACTTC. Amino acid sequence: CAWSVGGAGRYEQYF.

The CDR3 sequence is CASSLRLAEYNEQFF. The DNA of the CDR3 is TGTGCCAGCAGCTTAAGACTAGCGGAGTACAATGAGCAGTTCTTC. The V gene is TRBV7-6, the J gene TRBJ2-1, with TRBD2 identical over 9 bases. Germline V lookup: CDR1 SGHVS, CDR2 FNYEAQ. Trimming at V came to 2 bases and at J to 4 bases, leaving 3 bases not matched to a gene. The CDR3 consists of 15 residues.

This chain connects TRBV7-3 to TRBJ2-7, with D perhaps TRBD1 (7 bases). This CDR3 spans 14 amino acids. CDR1 is SGHTA and CDR2 is FQGTGA in the germline V gene. V gave up 4 bases and J gave up 2 bases, with 12 bases separating them. The CDR3 loop is CASSWGDSTYEQYF. The CDR3, as DNA: TGTGCCAGCAGCTGGGGGGACAGTACCTACGAGCAGTACTTC.

V is TRBV9 and J is TRBJ2-3; 12 bases agree with TRBD2. Trimming removed 4 bases from V and 1 base from J; junction bases left unmatched: 4. The CDR3 contains 16 residues. Germline assignment: CDR1 SGDLS and CDR2 YYNGEE. CDR3 sequence (DNA): TGTGCCAGCAGCCCAGGGACTAGCGGGCGCACAGATACGCAGTATTTT. This gives the protein CASSPGTSGRTDTQYF. Looking up the rest from reference TRBV9 and TRBJ2-3 gives the full variable domain: DSGVTQTPKHLITATGQRVTLRCSPRSGDLSVYWYQQSLDQGLQFLIQYYNGEERAKGNILERFSAQQFPDLHSELNLSSLELGDSALYFCASSPGTSGRTDTQYFGPGTRLTVL.

The chain has TRBV28 and TRBJ2-7; 9 bases line up with TRBD1. This CDR3 comprises 14 residues. Germline V gives CDR1 MDHEN, CDR2 SYDVKM. The trim removed 2 bases at V and 7 bases at J, leaving 6 bases unmatched. CDR3 sequence reads: CASSLPGTGPEQYF. CDR3 nucleotide sequence: TGTGCCAGCAGTTTACCCGGGACAGGGCCTGAGCAGTACTTC.

The CDR3 reads CASSPAGTGSYEQYF. For the CDR3, the DNA is TGTGCCAGCAGCCCCGCCGGGACAGGCTCCTACGAGCAGTACTTC. V gene TRBV7-2 combines with J gene TRBJ2-7; 8 bases fit TRBD1. The CDR3 spans 15 residues. V trimming: 5 bases; J trimming: 0 bases; junction bases outside the gene matches: 6. Per germline, CDR1 SGHTA and CDR2 FQGNSA.

V and J are TRBV14 and TRBJ2-1; D remains ambiguous. V was clipped by 0 bases and J by 9 bases, with 6 bases between them. Germline-derived CDR1 and CDR2 are SGHDN and FVKESK. The CDR3 contains 12 residues. CDR3 region: CASSQDFSEQFF. The CDR3 nucleotides read TGTGCCAGCAGCCAAGATTTCAGTGAGCAGTTCTTC.

The rearrangement joins TRBV29-1 to TRBJ2-2, with D maybe TRBD1 (6 bases). The CDR3 contains 12 residues. V was shortened by 6 bases and J by 5 bases, with 10 bases between the two germline ends. Germline CDR1 is SQVTM and CDR2 is ANQGSEA. CDR3 sequence reads: CSVATGTGELFF. CDR3 in DNA: TGCAGCGTAGCCACAGGGACCGGGGAGCTGTTTTTT.

The V and J genes are TRBV30 and TRBJ2-7, with D unresolved. Germline V CDR1 and CDR2: GTSNPN, SVGIG (reference sequence). The CDR3 runs to 14 residues. V lost 0 bases and J lost 2, with 11 bases in between. The CDR3 sequence is CAWSVDVGPYEQYF. The CDR3 DNA sequence: TGTGCCTGGAGTGTAGATGTCGGTCCCTACGAGCAGTACTTC.